A single sample is the source of the 20 T cell receptor beta chains below, sequenced in a study of cytomegalovirus exposure and HLA in healthy donors. Assay used: immunoSEQ multiplex PCR; TCRdb lists only in-frame clones, some missing. Of 150,000 or so clones in the sample, just under 90% were seen once. The sequenced sample consisted of PBMCs. The receptors were gathered from a woman aged 25 to 45 in good health and CMV-seronegative.

The chain recombines TRBV7-2 with TRBJ2-7; 10 nucleotides match TRBD1. The germline CDR1 and CDR2 sequences are SGHTA and FQGNSA. The CDR3 sequence is 13 residues long. V shed 6 bases, J shed 5 bases, and the junction held 4 bases outside the gene matches. The CDR3, as DNA: TGTGCCAGCAGTCGGGACAGGGGCCACGAGCAGTACTTC. Amino acid sequence: CASSRDRGHEQYF.

The rearrangement links TRBV6-1 to TRBJ1-2; no definite D call. Germline CDR1 MNHNS, CDR2 SASEGT. The CDR3 consists of 14 residues. The V and J ends lost 3 bases and 6 bases respectively, with 14 bases between them. DNA for the CDR3: TGTGCCAGCAGTGACGAGGCACGACGAAATGGCTACACCTTC. This gives the protein CASSDEARRNGYTF.

The chain couples TRBV29-1 to TRBJ1-2; D may be TRBD1 (6 bases). The CDR3 has 13 residues. CDR1 is SQVTM, CDR2 ANQGSEA, per germline. Trimming took 1 base from V and 9 from J, leaving 15 bases between them. CDR3 region: CSVEGSPGESYTF. The CDR3 DNA is TGCAGCGTTGAAGGTTCGCCAGGGGAGAGCTACACCTTC.

The genes are TRBV5-1 and TRBJ1-1, with 8 bases identical to TRBD1. Unmatched junction bases numbered 6, after V lost 5 bases and J lost 0 bases. The CDR3 contains 15 residues. CDR1 SGHRS and CDR2 YFSETQ come from the germline V gene. The CDR3 loop is CASSTGQGMNTEAFF. In nucleotides, the CDR3 is TGCGCCAGCAGTACTGGACAGGGCATGAACACTGAAGCTTTCTTT.

The gene calls are TRBV11-2 and TRBJ1-1; D uncertain. Trimming removed 0 bases at V and 5 bases at J, with 4 bases between. CDR1 is SGHAT and CDR2 is FQNNGV in the germline V gene. The CDR3 has 12 amino acids. The CDR3 DNA reads as TGTGCCAGCAGCTTAGACAGGACTGAAGCTTTCTTT. It yields the protein CASSLDRTEAFF.

The chain carries TRBV6-6 and TRBJ1-1; a weak D match, TRBD1 (5 bases). The V end lost 2 bases, the J end lost 1 base, and 8 bases lay between the germline ends. This CDR3 is built from 14 residues. The germline gives CDR1 MNHNY, CDR2 SVGAGI (reference sequence). The CDR3 spells CASSYEQGNTEAFF. In DNA, the CDR3 is TGTGCCAGCAGTTACGAGCAGGGGAACACTGAAGCTTTCTTT.

The chain couples TRBV7-8 to TRBJ2-7; D call uncertain. This CDR3 has 13 amino acids. The V gene lost 5 bases and the J gene lost 0 bases, with 8 bases spanning the gap. The germline gives CDR1 SGHVS, CDR2 FQNEAQ. The CDR3 bases are TGTGCCAGCAGCCGCTCTAACTCCTACGAGCAGTACTTC. Translation gives CASSRSNSYEQYF.

This chain connects TRBV5-4 to TRBJ2-5; no reliable D call. V was cut by 1 base and J by 5 bases, with 12 bases left in between. The CDR3 consists of 14 residues. Germline V gene lookup returns CDR1 SGHNT and CDR2 YYREEE (reference sequence). The CDR3: CASSLSGGMETQYF. The CDR3 DNA follows: TGTGCCAGCAGCTTGAGTGGTGGCATGGAGACCCAGTACTTC.

The rearrangement links TRBV11-3 to TRBJ2-7; the D is unclear. Trimming removed 1 base from V and 5 bases from J, with 6 bases in between. The germline gives CDR1 SGHNT, CDR2 YENEEA. The CDR3 has 12 amino acids. The CDR3 DNA reads TGTGCCAGCAGCTTAGGAACTAACGAGCAGTACTTC. As protein: CASSLGTNEQYF.

In this sample, this clone turned up once. The junction departs from the called germline gene at one end, perhaps through a read error. Other DNA sequences in this sample translate to the same CDR3. The CDR3 spells CSVEVAGYEQYF. The CDR3 DNA follows: TGCAGCGTTGAAGTAGCGGGGTACGAGCAGTATTTC. The chain has TRBV29-1 and TRBJ2-7, with 8 bases fitting TRBD2. Germline-derived CDR1 and CDR2 are SQVTM and ANQGSEA. The CDR3 contains 12 residues.

This clone has just one count. The chain is built from TRBV29-1 and TRBJ2-1, with 13 nucleotides matching TRBD2. The germline CDR1 and CDR2 sequences are SQVTM and ANQGSEA. The CDR3 has 15 amino acids. V shed 7 bases and J 0 bases; nucleotides not matched to a gene: 3. CDR3 DNA: TGCAGCGGGACTAGCGGGGGCCCCTCCTACAATGAGCAGTTCTTC. Protein: CSGTSGGPSYNEQFF.

Here the CDR3 reads CASSEASGAYYEQYF. Written as DNA, the CDR3 is TGTGCCAGCAGTGAAGCTAGCGGGGCCTACTACGAGCAGTACTTC. The chain combines TRBV6-1 with TRBJ2-7; 8 bases are a match to TRBD2. The CDR3 is made up of 15 amino acids. V lost 0 bases, J lost 3 bases, and 4 bases stayed unmatched. The germline gives CDR1 MNHNS, CDR2 SASEGT.

The CDR3, as DNA: TGCGCCAGCAGCTCCCGGGACACGGAGGTGAAGAATGAGCAGTTCTTC. Its translation is CASSSRDTEVKNEQFF. The chain is built from TRBV5-1 and TRBJ2-1, with a possible D match to TRBD1 (6 bases). Trimming stripped 3 bases from V and 7 bases from J, with 20 bases between. Germline V gene data show CDR1 as SGHRS and CDR2 as YFSETQ. The CDR3 consists of 16 residues. Using reference TRBV5-1 and TRBJ2-1 for the parts outside the CDR3, the full variable domain is KAGVTQTPRYLIKTRGQQVTLSCSPISGHRSVSWYQQTPGQGLQFLFEYFSETQRNKGNFPGRFSGRQFSNSRSEMNVSTLELGDSALYLCASSSRDTEVKNEQFFGPGTRLTVL.

The rearrangement joins TRBV9 to TRBJ2-1; 9 bases fit TRBD2. J was trimmed by 4 bases and V by 4 bases; bases with no gene match: 6. In germline, CDR1 is SGDLS, CDR2 YYNGEE. The length of the CDR3 is 15 residues. CDR3 protein: CASSRLAGTYNEQFF. The DNA of the CDR3 is TGTGCCAGCAGCCGTCTAGCGGGGACATACAATGAGCAGTTCTTC.

The V gene is TRBV6-5, the J gene TRBJ2-5; tentatively, D is TRBD1 (5 bases). With 6 bases removed from V and 5 bases from J, the gap between germline ends came to 7 bases. The CDR3 has 11 residues. The germline V gene encodes CDR1 MNHEY and CDR2 SVGAGI. CDR3 region: CASRNRETQYF. CDR3 in DNA: TGTGCCAGCAGAAACAGGGAGACCCAGTACTTC.

In DNA form, the CDR3 reads TGCGCCAGCAGCCCATCCGGGACAGGGTGGACCGGGGAGCTGTTTTTT. Its protein is CASSPSGTGWTGELFF. The chain has TRBV5-1 and TRBJ2-2; 9 nucleotides line up with TRBD1. The length of the CDR3 is 16 residues. The V and J ends lost 4 bases and 5 bases, in that order; junction bases with no gene match: 9. CDR1 is SGHRS and CDR2 is YFSETQ in the germline V gene. The full variable domain, completed using reference TRBV5-1 and TRBJ2-2, is KAGVTQTPRYLIKTRGQQVTLSCSPISGHRSVSWYQQTPGQGLQFLFEYFSETQRNKGNFPGRFSGRQFSNSRSEMNVSTLELGDSALYLCASSPSGTGWTGELFFGEGSRLTVL.

This rearrangement joins TRBV4-1 to TRBJ1-6; no clear D gene. Trimming shortened V by 0 bases and J by 9 bases, and 15 bases separated the two germline ends. CDR1 MGHRA and CDR2 YSYEKL come from the germline V gene. This CDR3 contains 16 residues. CDR3 in amino acids: CASSQEQRLEGSPLHF. The CDR3 DNA is TGCGCCAGCAGCCAAGAGCAAAGACTCGAAGGTTCACCCCTCCACTTT.

The chain is built from TRBV4-2 and TRBJ2-3; no reliable D call. Trimming left V 1 base short and J 2 bases short, with 7 bases between. The CDR3 sequence is 14 residues long. The germline CDR1 and CDR2 sequences are LGHNA and YNFKEQ. CDR3 residues: CASSQATTTDTQYF. The CDR3 DNA is TGTGCCAGCAGCCAAGCCACAACCACAGATACGCAGTATTTT.

The chain is built from TRBV27 and TRBJ2-3, with TRBD2 matching over 11 bases. CDR1 MNHEY and CDR2 SMNVEV come from the germline V gene (reference sequence). V was clipped by 2 bases and J by 0 bases; unmatched bases: 10. The CDR3 loop spans 19 amino acids. The CDR3: CASSLALTSGGYSTDTQYF. The CDR3 DNA sequence: TGTGCCAGCAGTTTAGCCCTTACTAGCGGGGGCTACAGCACAGATACGCAGTATTTT.

With respect to this clone: Other DNA sequences in this sample translate to the same CDR3. J is TRBJ2-5 and V is TRBV15; possibly TRBD2 for D (6 bases). The CDR3 sequence is 14 residues long. Germline V gene sequence: CDR1 LNHNV, CDR2 YYDKDF (reference sequence). V shed 3 bases and J shed 1 base, with 9 bases lying between them. The DNA of the CDR3 is TGTGCCACCAGCAGCGGGGGTGCCCAAGAGACCCAGTACTTC. This encodes CATSSGGAQETQYF.